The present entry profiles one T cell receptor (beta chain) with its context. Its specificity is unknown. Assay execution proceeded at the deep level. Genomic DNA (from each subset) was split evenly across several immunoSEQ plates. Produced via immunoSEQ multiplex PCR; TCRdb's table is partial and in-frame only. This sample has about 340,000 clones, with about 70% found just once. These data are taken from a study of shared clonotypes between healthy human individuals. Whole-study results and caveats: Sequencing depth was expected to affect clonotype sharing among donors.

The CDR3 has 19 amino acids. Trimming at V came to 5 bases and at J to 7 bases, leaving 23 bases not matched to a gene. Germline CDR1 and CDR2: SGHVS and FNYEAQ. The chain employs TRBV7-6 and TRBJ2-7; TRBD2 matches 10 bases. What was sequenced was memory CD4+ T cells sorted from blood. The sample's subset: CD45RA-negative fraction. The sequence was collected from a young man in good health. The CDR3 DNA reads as TGTGCCAGCAGCCCCGAACGGTGGGCTAGCGGGGGACCTACTTTAGAGCAGTACTTC. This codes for CASSPERWASGGPTLEQYF.